These 23 T cell receptor beta chains share one sample of origin, sequenced in a study of shared clonotypes between healthy human individuals. The data were produced by immunoSEQ multiplex PCR, yet TCRdb's version contains in-frame clones alone and is incomplete. The sample carries about 2.4 million clones, more than 90% recorded once. The sample was naive CD4+ T cells sorted from blood. Subset reported: CD45RA+ positively selected. These receptors were obtained from a man in his late teens or twenties in good health.

The chain joins TRBV7-2 to TRBJ2-4; 8 nucleotides align to TRBD2. J was trimmed by 4 bases and V by 4 bases; bases with no gene match: 9. This CDR3 has 16 residues. Germline CDR1 SGHTA, CDR2 FQGNSA. Here the CDR3 reads CASSSPPGLGKNIQYF. The DNA of the CDR3 is TGTGCCAGCAGCTCCCCGCCGGGACTAGGGAAAAACATTCAGTACTTC.

V and J are TRBV4-2 and TRBJ2-1; D is uncertain. Trimming took off 2 bases at V and 2 bases at J, with 16 bases between the two ends. The CDR3 is made up of 17 amino acids. In germline, CDR1 is LGHNA, CDR2 YNFKEQ. The CDR3 DNA reads TGTGCCAGCAGCCAAATCATCCCAAGCCTCGCCTACAATGAGCAGTTCTTC. Its protein is CASSQIIPSLAYNEQFF.

The chain couples TRBV6-1 to TRBJ2-7; TRBD2 aligns across 7 bases. Trimming at V came to 3 bases and at J to 0 bases, leaving 5 bases not matched to a gene. The germline V gene encodes CDR1 MNHNS and CDR2 SASEGT. The CDR3 contains 15 residues. This CDR3 reads CASSDGGGDSYEQYF. The DNA of the CDR3 is TGTGCCAGCAGTGACGGCGGGGGTGACTCCTACGAGCAGTACTTC.

The J gene is TRBJ2-5, the V gene TRBV5-1, with D unclear. Per germline, CDR1 SGHRS and CDR2 YFSETQ. Trimming pared 3 bases from V and 6 bases from J, leaving 21 bases between. The CDR3 length is 16 residues. The CDR3 DNA sequence: TGCGCCAGCAGCTCGTCCTTAACCCCGAATAAACAGACCCAGTACTTC. Residues: CASSSSLTPNKQTQYF. Based on the CDR3 plus reference TRBV5-1 and TRBJ2-5, the full variable domain is KAGVTQTPRYLIKTRGQQVTLSCSPISGHRSVSWYQQTPGQGLQFLFEYFSETQRNKGNFPGRFSGRQFSNSRSEMNVSTLELGDSALYLCASSSSLTPNKQTQYFGPGTRLLVL.

This chain uses TRBV6-4 with TRBJ1-1; tentative D call: TRBD1 (5 bases). Germline V CDR1 and CDR2: MRHNA, SNTAGT. There are 17 residues in the CDR3. V was trimmed by 7 bases and J by 2 bases, leaving 23 bases between them. As DNA, the CDR3 is TGTGCCAGCACCCGAGAGGCAGGGTCGGTAGAAAACACTGAAGCTTTCTTT. Encoded protein: CASTREAGSVENTEAFF.

This chain joins TRBV5-6 and TRBJ2-2, with D possibly called TRBD1 or TRBD2 (5 bases each). The CDR3 length is 13 residues. V lost 1 base and J 6 bases, leaving 7 bases between the germline ends. Germline CDR1 is SGHDT and CDR2 is YYEEEE. Here the CDR3 DNA reads TGTGCCAGCAGCTTGTGGGGGTCCGGGGAGCTGTTTTTT. It is translated as CASSLWGSGELFF.

V and J are TRBV30 and TRBJ1-6, with 7 nucleotides matching TRBD1. The CDR3 extends over 13 amino acids. After removal of 4 bases from V and 6 bases from J, the junction contained 3 bases not matched to a gene. Germline CDR1 GTSNPN, CDR2 SVGIG (reference sequence). For the CDR3, the DNA is TGTGCCTGGAAGGGACAGTCTAATTCACCCCTCCACTTT. This encodes CAWKGQSNSPLHF.

In DNA form, the CDR3 reads TGTGCCAGTAGCGTAGGACAGGCGAACACTGAAGCTTTCTTT. This translates into CASSVGQANTEAFF. The chain couples TRBV19 to TRBJ1-1; 7 nucleotides agree with TRBD1. Germline CDR1 is LNHDA and CDR2 is SQIVND (reference sequence). CDR3 length equals 14 residues. Losses at the gene ends were 6 bases for V and 1 base for J; bases not matched to a gene: 5.

The V and J genes are TRBV6-5 and TRBJ2-7; TRBD2 aligns across 12 bases. Germline trimming cut 11 bases from V and 6 bases from J; bases unmatched to any gene: 14. The CDR3 spans 15 residues. Germline V CDR1 and CDR2: MNHEY, SVGAGI. The chain's CDR3 is CAVGGDLAGGVEQYF. The CDR3 DNA sequence: TGTGCCGTCGGGGGTGACCTAGCGGGAGGGGTCGAGCAGTACTTC.

The chain carries TRBV28 and TRBJ2-7, with 7 positions matching TRBD1. Germline values: CDR1 MDHEN, CDR2 SYDVKM. V was pared by 6 bases and J by 3 bases, with 8 bases of the junction left unmatched. The CDR3 runs 14 residues. The CDR3 DNA follows: TGTGCCAGCAGCTCTACAGGGGAAAGCTACGAGCAGTACTTC. Translation gives CASSSTGESYEQYF.

The gene calls are TRBV6-5 and TRBJ1-5, with D maybe TRBD1 (6 bases). Germline CDR1 and CDR2: MNHEY and SVGAGI. Deletions cut 0 bases from V and 7 bases from J, with 13 bases between. This CDR3 contains 15 residues. CDR3 bases: TGTGCCAGCAGTTACTCGCAGGGGTCAGGGCAGCCCCAGCATTTT. This gives the protein CASSYSQGSGQPQHF.

The chain employs TRBV9 and TRBJ2-3; 7 bases map to TRBD2. With 1 base clipped from V and 2 bases from J, the junction kept 4 bases outside the gene matches. Germline values: CDR1 SGDLS, CDR2 YYNGEE. The CDR3 is made up of 15 amino acids. The CDR3: CASSVSSGVTDTQYF. The CDR3 DNA is TGTGCCAGCAGCGTATCTAGCGGAGTCACAGATACGCAGTATTTT.

This sequence joins TRBV7-9 and TRBJ1-1; D unclear. The CDR3 has 12 amino acids. V was trimmed by 2 bases and J by 7 bases, leaving 8 bases between them. Germline V CDR1 and CDR2: SEHNR, FQNEAQ (reference sequence). CDR3 in DNA: TGTGCCAGCAGCTTAAACTGGAGTGAAGCTTTCTTT. Translated: CASSLNWSEAFF.

In DNA form, the CDR3 reads TGTGCCAGCTCCGTCGGTCCTGGAAACACCATATATTTT. Protein sequence: CASSVGPGNTIYF. V is TRBV6-1 and J is TRBJ1-3; the D is unclear. Deletions cut 8 bases from V and 2 bases from J, with 10 bases between. CDR3 length: 13 amino acids. Germline V gives CDR1 MNHNS, CDR2 SASEGT.

V gene TRBV6-5 combines with J gene TRBJ2-7, with D possibly matching TRBD1 (5 bases). Trimming pared 3 bases from V and 3 bases from J, leaving 9 bases between. The germline gives CDR1 MNHEY, CDR2 SVGAGI. The CDR3 has 13 amino acids. Here the CDR3 reads CASSYYQGYEQYF. The CDR3 DNA follows: TGTGCCAGCAGTTATTATCAGGGCTACGAGCAGTACTTC.

The V call is TRBV7-9, the J call TRBJ2-7; weak D call: TRBD2 (5 bases). The germline V and J ends were trimmed by 5 bases and 6 bases, with 20 bases remaining between them. Looked up from germline, CDR1 is SEHNR and CDR2 is FQNEAQ (reference sequence). The CDR3 sequence is 15 residues long. CDR3 DNA sequence: TGTGCCAGCAGCCGAAGCGGACCAATTCCCCTCGAGCAGTACTTC. The encoded protein is CASSRSGPIPLEQYF.

The chain has TRBV9 and TRBJ2-2; 7 bases fit TRBD1. The CDR3 is 17 residues long. V lost 4 bases and J lost 4; bases outside the gene matches: 13. CDR1 is SGDLS and CDR2 is YYNGEE in the germline V gene. The CDR3: CASSPRGTEKGTGELFF. DNA for the CDR3: TGTGCCAGCAGCCCGAGGGGGACAGAAAAAGGCACCGGGGAGCTGTTTTTT.

The gene calls are TRBV18 and TRBJ2-7; 8 bases fit TRBD1. The CDR3 runs to 16 residues. J lost 3 bases, V lost 3 bases, and 10 bases had no gene match. The germline gives CDR1 KGHSH, CDR2 LQKENI. Here the CDR3 DNA reads TGTGCCAGCTCACCGGGTTGGGACAGGCGCCTCTACGAGCAGTACTTC. Encoded protein: CASSPGWDRRLYEQYF.

This chain uses TRBV30 with TRBJ2-1, with 9 positions matching TRBD2. V was pared by 5 bases and J by 4 bases, with 21 bases of the junction left unmatched. The CDR3 is 19 residues long. Per the germline V gene, CDR1 is GTSNPN and CDR2 is SVGIG (reference sequence). The CDR3 coding sequence is TGTGCCTGGCAGAGGGGGTCTGCTAGCGGGATCTGGGGATACAATGAGCAGTTCTTC. Amino acids: CAWQRGSASGIWGYNEQFF.

The chain couples TRBV7-8 to TRBJ2-3; weak D call: TRBD1 (6 bases). CDR1 and CDR2 from the germline V gene are SGHVS and FQNEAQ. The CDR3 sequence is 16 residues long. The V gene lost 3 bases and the J gene lost 2 bases, with 15 bases spanning the gap. CDR3 bases: TGTGCCAGCAGCTTCCCACGACAGGACGTCACAGATACGCAGTATTTT. It encodes CASSFPRQDVTDTQYF.

This chain uses TRBV6-5 with TRBJ1-1; D unresolved. The CDR3 has 13 residues. The germline gives CDR1 MNHEY, CDR2 SVGAGI. V gave up 7 bases and J gave up 1 base, with 10 bases separating them. The CDR3 protein is CASTPGGNTEAFF. DNA for the CDR3: TGTGCCAGCACCCCGGGCGGGAACACTGAAGCTTTCTTT.

The chain links TRBV7-9 to TRBJ2-3; possibly TRBD1 or TRBD2 for D (5 bases each). V was cut by 5 bases and J by 1 base, with 19 bases left in between. This CDR3 contains 17 residues. The germline V gene has CDR1 SEHNR and CDR2 FQNEAQ (reference sequence). The CDR3 spells CASSMRSGGVGTDTQYF. The CDR3 DNA is TGTGCCAGCAGCATGAGAAGTGGGGGAGTCGGCACAGATACGCAGTATTTT.

Worth noting for this clone: The same CDR3 also results from other DNA sequences found in this sample. The genes are TRBV7-9 and TRBJ2-5; 9 nucleotides line up with TRBD2. Germline V gene lookup returns CDR1 SEHNR and CDR2 FQNEAQ (reference sequence). The CDR3 is 15 amino acids. After removal of 0 bases from V and 2 bases from J, the junction contained 1 base not matched to a gene. Written as DNA, the CDR3 is TGTGCCAGCAGCTTAGCTCTAGCGGGGCAAGAGACCCAGTACTTC. This translates into CASSLALAGQETQYF.